This TCR beta chain was observed in a study of blood T cells in healthy people across ages. Through a sample-barcoded 5' primer and a J-beta primer mix, a second PCR was run for roughly 6 to 12 cycles. A template-switch adaptor with 12 random nucleotides tagged each cDNA molecule. Each CDR3 protein gets one entry after TCRdb re-called the 5' RACE reads with MiXCR. Of 700,000 to 850,000 distinct CDR3 sequences in the sample, 40% to 65% are singletons; the top ten hold roughly 40%. This clonotype showed up just a few times. Germline CDR1 reads ENHRY; CDR2 reads SYGVKD. V shed 4 bases and J shed 5 bases, with 17 bases lying between them. This CDR3 is 16 amino acids long.

The sample consisted of blood. This sequence was found in an elderly man in good health. V gene TRBV10-3 combines with J gene TRBJ2-2; D tentatively fits TRBD1 or TRBD2 (5 bases each). This chain's CDR3 is CAISVGGTVGTGELFF. Written as DNA, the CDR3 is TGTGCCATCAGTGTCGGTGGGACCGTGGGGACCGGGGAGCTGTTTTTT.